This is a list of T cell receptor beta chains from one sample in a study of cytomegalovirus exposure and HLA in healthy donors. Here immunoSEQ multiplex PCR was the method, and the copy in TCRdb shows in-frame clones only, minus some. The data show fewer than 250,000 clones, over 80% seen once. Sequencing was carried out using PBMCs. These receptors all stem from a woman between 45 and 60 years old in good health and CMV-seropositive. Both conserved end residues are part of each CDR3. The D gene is left open where the match is weak. Clone sizes are given selectively: once, few, many, or a class where the clone is expanded.

J gene: TRBJ1-5
CDR3 length: 17
clone size: -
V gene: TRBV21-1
D gene: -
CDR3 DNA: TGTGCCAGCAGCCCCCGTCGCGGGACGGATAGCAATCAGCCCCAGCATTTT
CDR3 protein: CASSPRRGTDSNQPQHF

J gene: TRBJ1-2
CDR3 length: 13
clone size: -
V gene: TRBV19
D gene: TRBD1
CDR3 DNA: TGTGCCAGTAGTAGAGACAGGGACTATGGCTACACCTTC
CDR3 protein: CASSRDRDYGYTF

J gene: TRBJ2-5
CDR3 length: 14
clone size: -
V gene: TRBV19
D gene: TRBD1
CDR3 DNA: TGTGCCAGTAGCAGTCACGGACAGGGGGGGGCCCAGTACTTC
CDR3 protein: CASSSHGQGGAQYF

J gene: TRBJ2-1
CDR3 length: 13
clone size: -
V gene: TRBV27
D gene: TRBD1
CDR3 DNA: TGTGCCAGCAGTTTGGTGGGACAGAGTGAGCAGTTCTTC
CDR3 protein: CASSLVGQSEQFF

J gene: TRBJ2-2
CDR3 length: 17
clone size: -
V gene: TRBV4-2
D gene: TRBD2
CDR3 DNA: TGTGCCAGCAGCCAAGATATAGCGGGGGGGCCCAACGGGGAGCTGTTTTTT
CDR3 protein: CASSQDIAGGPNGELFF

J gene: TRBJ1-2
CDR3 length: 10
clone size: -
V gene: TRBV30
D gene: -
CDR3 DNA: TGTGCCTGGAGGCGAAGCGGCTACACCTTC
CDR3 protein: CAWRRSGYTF

J gene: TRBJ1-1
CDR3 length: 13
clone size: few
V gene: TRBV6-6
D gene: -
CDR3 DNA: TGTGCCAGCAGTTACCAACAGAACACTGAAGCTTTCTTT
CDR3 protein: CASSYQQNTEAFF

J gene: TRBJ1-3
CDR3 length: 16
clone size: -
V gene: TRBV7-2
D gene: -
CDR3 DNA: TGTGCCAGCAGTAGGGGCAGCCCTGACTCTGGAAACACCATATATTTT
CDR3 protein: CASSRGSPDSGNTIYF

J gene: TRBJ1-3
CDR3 length: 13
clone size: -
V gene: TRBV29-1
D gene: TRBD1
CDR3 DNA: TGCAGCGTCCAGACAGGGGTGAGAAACACCATATATTTT
CDR3 protein: CSVQTGVRNTIYF

J gene: TRBJ2-3
CDR3 length: 14
clone size: once
V gene: TRBV6-4
D gene: TRBD1
CDR3 DNA: TGTGCCAGCAGTGGGGACAGTAGCACAGATACGCAGTATTTT
CDR3 protein: CASSGDSSTDTQYF

J gene: TRBJ1-4
CDR3 length: 12
clone size: -
V gene: TRBV7-9
D gene: -
CDR3 DNA: TGTTCCAGCAGCCGCGGGAGTGTGGAACTGTTTTTT
CDR3 protein: CSSSRGSVELFF

J gene: TRBJ2-7
CDR3 length: 15
clone size: -
V gene: TRBV5-1
D gene: -
CDR3 DNA: TGCGCCAGCAGCTTGGGAACAGGGATGTCCTACGAGCAGTACTTC
CDR3 protein: CASSLGTGMSYEQYF

J gene: TRBJ1-2
CDR3 length: 15
clone size: -
V gene: TRBV4-1
D gene: -
CDR3 DNA: TGCGCCAGCAGCCAAGATGCAGGGGACCCTTATGGCTACACCTTC
CDR3 protein: CASSQDAGDPYGYTF

J gene: TRBJ2-2
CDR3 length: 16
clone size: -
V gene: TRBV7-9
D gene: TRBD1
CDR3 DNA: TGTGCCAGCAGCCCCCGGACAGGGGGGAACACCGGGGAGCTGTTTTTT
CDR3 protein: CASSPRTGGNTGELFF

J gene: TRBJ1-2
CDR3 length: 15
clone size: -
V gene: TRBV27
D gene: -
CDR3 DNA: TGTGCCAGCAGTACCAAACCGGGAAACAACTATGGCTACACCTTC
CDR3 protein: CASSTKPGNNYGYTF

J gene: TRBJ2-3
CDR3 length: 14
clone size: -
V gene: TRBV10-3
D gene: -
CDR3 DNA: TGTGCCATCAGTGGACTTACCAGCCAAGATACGCAGTATTTT
CDR3 protein: CAISGLTSQDTQYF

J gene: TRBJ1-2
CDR3 length: 15
clone size: -
V gene: TRBV5-1
D gene: TRBD1
CDR3 DNA: TGCGCCAGCAGCTTCACAGGGGCCGTTAACTATGGCTACACCTTC
CDR3 protein: CASSFTGAVNYGYTF

J gene: TRBJ2-7
CDR3 length: 14
clone size: -
V gene: TRBV27
D gene: TRBD1
CDR3 DNA: TGTGCCAGCAGTTTTCACAGGGGGGACTACGAGCAGTACTTC
CDR3 protein: CASSFHRGDYEQYF

J gene: TRBJ2-7
CDR3 length: 16
clone size: -
V gene: TRBV5-4
D gene: -
CDR3 DNA: TGTGCCAGCAGCCAACCAGGAACAGGGACGAACTACGAGCAGTACTTC
CDR3 protein: CASSQPGTGTNYEQYF

J gene: TRBJ1-2
CDR3 length: 14
clone size: -
V gene: TRBV6-5
D gene: -
CDR3 DNA: TGTGCCAGTTACAAAGGGGTGTCGGGCTATGGCTACACCTTC
CDR3 protein: CASYKGVSGYGYTF

J gene: TRBJ2-6
CDR3 length: 15
clone size: once
V gene: TRBV5-1
D gene: -
CDR3 DNA: TGCGCCAGCAGCACGGGTCCCTCTGGGGCCAACGTCCTGACTTTC
CDR3 protein: CASSTGPSGANVLTF

J gene: TRBJ2-2
CDR3 length: 16
clone size: -
V gene: TRBV9
D gene: TRBD2
CDR3 DNA: TGTGCCAGCAGCGTGGGACTAGCGGGAGCCACCGGGGAGCTGTTTTTT
CDR3 protein: CASSVGLAGATGELFF

J gene: TRBJ2-7
CDR3 length: 15
clone size: -
V gene: TRBV6-5
D gene: TRBD2
CDR3 DNA: TGTGCCAGCAGTTACTCGGGACTAGCGGGCTACGAGCAGTACTTC
CDR3 protein: CASSYSGLAGYEQYF

J gene: TRBJ1-1
CDR3 length: 14
clone size: once
V gene: TRBV2
D gene: -
CDR3 DNA: TGTGCCACCAAGGTGGGGGGAGGGGACACTGAAGCTTTCTTT
CDR3 protein: CATKVGGGDTEAFF

J gene: TRBJ2-7
CDR3 length: 12
clone size: once
V gene: TRBV10-3
D gene: TRBD2
CDR3 DNA: TGTGCCATCAGGGGGACTAGCGGGGAGCAGTACTTC
CDR3 protein: CAIRGTSGEQYF

J gene: TRBJ1-6
CDR3 length: 13
clone size: -
V gene: TRBV18
D gene: -
CDR3 DNA: TGTGCCAGCTCACCCGGGACTCATTCACCCCTCCACTTT
CDR3 protein: CASSPGTHSPLHF

J gene: TRBJ2-7
CDR3 length: 16
clone size: -
V gene: TRBV4-3
D gene: TRBD1
CDR3 DNA: TGCGCCAGCAGCCAAGTTATGGGACAGGATGCCTACGAGCAGTACTTC
CDR3 protein: CASSQVMGQDAYEQYF

J gene: TRBJ1-2
CDR3 length: 14
clone size: -
V gene: TRBV30
D gene: -
CDR3 DNA: TGTGCCTGGGATCGGAGGAATAACAACTATGGCTACACCTTC
CDR3 protein: CAWDRRNNNYGYTF

J gene: TRBJ2-3
CDR3 length: 17
clone size: -
V gene: TRBV7-8
D gene: -
CDR3 DNA: TGTGCCAGCAGCTTCAGAAGACCCGGGTGGGGCACAGATACGCAGTATTTT
CDR3 protein: CASSFRRPGWGTDTQYF

J gene: TRBJ1-6
CDR3 length: 14
clone size: -
V gene: TRBV9
D gene: -
CDR3 DNA: TGTGCCAGCAGCGTAGGGCCGTCCAATTCACCCCTCCACTTT
CDR3 protein: CASSVGPSNSPLHF

J gene: TRBJ1-2
CDR3 length: 15
clone size: -
V gene: TRBV7-2
D gene: -
CDR3 DNA: TGTGCCAGCAGCCCAGGGGCTCAAGAGAGCTATGGCTACACCTTC
CDR3 protein: CASSPGAQESYGYTF

J gene: TRBJ2-7
CDR3 length: 16
clone size: -
V gene: TRBV18
D gene: TRBD2
CDR3 DNA: TGTGCCAGCTCACCACTCGTAGCGGGGGGCTCCTACGAGCAGTACTTC
CDR3 protein: CASSPLVAGGSYEQYF

J gene: TRBJ1-1
CDR3 length: 15
clone size: -
V gene: TRBV7-9
D gene: -
CDR3 DNA: TGTGCCAGCAGCTTAGGAATGGGGCTAAACACTGAAGCTTTCTTT
CDR3 protein: CASSLGMGLNTEAFF

J gene: TRBJ1-5
CDR3 length: 15
clone size: -
V gene: TRBV18
D gene: -
CDR3 DNA: TGTGCCAGCTCACCACAGGGGGTTAGCAATCAGCCCCAGCATTTT
CDR3 protein: CASSPQGVSNQPQHF

J gene: TRBJ1-1
CDR3 length: 14
clone size: few
V gene: TRBV29-1
D gene: TRBD1
CDR3 DNA: TGCAGCGGCCGGGACAGAGAGTTTCCTCCTGAAGCTTTCTTT
CDR3 protein: CSGRDREFPPEAFF

J gene: TRBJ1-3
CDR3 length: 14
clone size: -
V gene: TRBV7-9
D gene: -
CDR3 DNA: TGTGCCAGCAGCTCCCCAGGGTCTGGAAACACCATATATTTT
CDR3 protein: CASSSPGSGNTIYF

J gene: TRBJ1-1
CDR3 length: 13
clone size: -
V gene: TRBV15
D gene: -
CDR3 DNA: TGTGCCACCAGTCCTGTAGTTTTCACTGAAGCTTTCTTT
CDR3 protein: CATSPVVFTEAFF

J gene: TRBJ1-5
CDR3 length: 15
clone size: -
V gene: TRBV6-6
D gene: TRBD1
CDR3 DNA: TGTGCCAGCAGTCCTCAGGACAGGGTCAATCAGCCCCAGCATTTT
CDR3 protein: CASSPQDRVNQPQHF

J gene: TRBJ2-7
CDR3 length: 14
clone size: -
V gene: TRBV5-1
D gene: TRBD1
CDR3 DNA: TGCGCCAGCAGCTTGACAGGGGGCGCGTACGAGCAGTACTTC
CDR3 protein: CASSLTGGAYEQYF

J gene: TRBJ1-4
CDR3 length: 16
clone size: -
V gene: TRBV6-5
D gene: TRBD1
CDR3 DNA: TGTGCCAGCAGTTACAGGGGGCTTGCTTATAGTGAAAAACTGTTTTTT
CDR3 protein: CASSYRGLAYSEKLFF

J gene: TRBJ1-3
CDR3 length: 13
clone size: -
V gene: TRBV29-1
D gene: -
CDR3 DNA: TGCAGCGTTGACGAGGTAGCTGGAAACACCATATATTTT
CDR3 protein: CSVDEVAGNTIYF

J gene: TRBJ1-1
CDR3 length: 18
clone size: -
V gene: TRBV9
D gene: -
CDR3 DNA: TGTGCCAGCAGCGCAAATAACCGCTCGCAGGGGCGAGGGACTGAAGCTTTCTTT
CDR3 protein: CASSANNRSQGRGTEAFF

J gene: TRBJ1-6
CDR3 length: 15
clone size: -
V gene: TRBV27
D gene: TRBD1
CDR3 DNA: TGTGCCAGCAGGAATGGACAGGCCTACAATTCCCCCCTCCACTTT
CDR3 protein: CASRNGQAYNSPLHF

J gene: TRBJ2-1
CDR3 length: 14
clone size: -
V gene: TRBV6-4
D gene: TRBD2
CDR3 DNA: TGTGCCAGCAGCTTTAGCGGGGGGTACAATGAGCAGTTCTTC
CDR3 protein: CASSFSGGYNEQFF

J gene: TRBJ2-4
CDR3 length: 13
clone size: -
V gene: TRBV7-9
D gene: -
CDR3 DNA: TGTGCCAGCAGCTTGGGCCTGAAAAACATTCAGTACTTC
CDR3 protein: CASSLGLKNIQYF

J gene: TRBJ2-5
CDR3 length: 18
clone size: once
V gene: TRBV14
D gene: TRBD2
CDR3 DNA: TGTGCCAGCAGCCAAGCGAGGACTAGCGGGGGGTCCGGAGAGACCCAGTACTTC
CDR3 protein: CASSQARTSGGSGETQYF

J gene: TRBJ1-6
CDR3 length: 17
clone size: -
V gene: TRBV7-9
D gene: TRBD1
CDR3 DNA: TGTTCCAGCAGCCCTTTATCACTACAGGGGGCGAATTCACCCCTCCACTTT
CDR3 protein: CSSSPLSLQGANSPLHF

J gene: TRBJ1-3
CDR3 length: 14
clone size: once
V gene: TRBV29-1
D gene: TRBD1
CDR3 DNA: TGCAGCGTCGTGGGACAGGGGGACGGAAACACCATATATTTT
CDR3 protein: CSVVGQGDGNTIYF

J gene: TRBJ2-1
CDR3 length: 19
clone size: -
V gene: TRBV9
D gene: TRBD2
CDR3 DNA: TGTGCCAGCAGCGGGATGACTAGCGGGGGGGCGGTCTCCTACAATGAGCAGTTCTTC
CDR3 protein: CASSGMTSGGAVSYNEQFF

J gene: TRBJ2-5
CDR3 length: 15
clone size: -
V gene: TRBV11-2
D gene: TRBD2
CDR3 DNA: TGTGCCAGCAGTGATGGGACTAGCGGCGAAGAGACCCAGTACTTC
CDR3 protein: CASSDGTSGEETQYF

J gene: TRBJ1-2
CDR3 length: 14
clone size: -
V gene: TRBV5-1
D gene: -
CDR3 DNA: TGCGCCAGCAGCCGCCGTGGGGAGAACTATGGCTACACCTTC
CDR3 protein: CASSRRGENYGYTF

J gene: TRBJ2-1
CDR3 length: 20
clone size: -
V gene: TRBV4-2
D gene: TRBD2
CDR3 DNA: TGTGCCAGCAGCCAAGATCGGGGACTAGCGGGAGACAATAGATACAATGAGCAGTTCTTC
CDR3 protein: CASSQDRGLAGDNRYNEQFF

J gene: TRBJ2-1
CDR3 length: 14
clone size: -
V gene: TRBV6-1
D gene: TRBD2
CDR3 DNA: TGTGCCAGCAGTGAGGGGATAGCGGGGGGGCATGTGTTCTTC
CDR3 protein: CASSEGIAGGHVFF

J gene: TRBJ2-6
CDR3 length: 18
clone size: -
V gene: TRBV6-1
D gene: -
CDR3 DNA: TGTGCCAGCAGTGTTAGTGGCAGGGCTAACTCTGGGGCCAACGTCCTGACTTTC
CDR3 protein: CASSVSGRANSGANVLTF

J gene: TRBJ1-5
CDR3 length: 16
clone size: -
V gene: TRBV7-8
D gene: -
CDR3 DNA: TGTGCCAGCAGCTTAGTCGGGCTCCGAGCAGGGTATCCCCAGCATTTT
CDR3 protein: CASSLVGLRAGYPQHF

J gene: TRBJ1-1
CDR3 length: 13
clone size: -
V gene: TRBV7-2
D gene: -
CDR3 DNA: TGTGCCAGCAGCTTAGCACAGACCACTGAAGCTTTCTTT
CDR3 protein: CASSLAQTTEAFF

J gene: TRBJ2-1
CDR3 length: 15
clone size: -
V gene: TRBV7-8
D gene: TRBD2
CDR3 DNA: TGTGCCAGCAGCTTAGGAGCGGGGGGCCAGGGGGAGCAGTTCTTC
CDR3 protein: CASSLGAGGQGEQFF

J gene: TRBJ2-5
CDR3 length: 11
clone size: -
V gene: TRBV20-1
D gene: -
CDR3 DNA: TGCAGTGCTAGGGTTCGGGAGACCCAGTACTTC
CDR3 protein: CSARVRETQYF

J gene: TRBJ1-3
CDR3 length: 15
clone size: once
V gene: TRBV5-1
D gene: TRBD1
CDR3 DNA: TGCGCCAGCAGCTTGGGGACAGGGCAGGGTCACACCATATATTTT
CDR3 protein: CASSLGTGQGHTIYF